This T cell receptor beta chain was observed in a study of blood T cell repertoires in COVID-19. The assay was immunoSEQ multiplex PCR, and TCRdb's table has in-frame clones only and misses some. The sample contains some 220,000 clones, 80% to 95% of which appear only once. The germline V gene encodes CDR1 GTSNPN and CDR2 SVGIG (reference sequence). V was pared by 4 bases and J by 8 bases, with 18 bases between. The length of the CDR3 is 15 residues. This clone showed up just once. Sequencing was performed on peripheral blood. The chain uses TRBV30 and TRBJ1-6; D remains ambiguous. The receptor was isolated from a man younger than 40 with COVID-19, enrolled during active disease. The CDR3 sequence is CAWIGQSAGDSPLHF. The CDR3 nucleotides are TGTGCCTGGATCGGTCAGTCCGCCGGAGATTCACCCCTCCACTTT.